This is a list of T cell receptor beta chains from one sample in a study of T cell responses to AZD1222 COVID-19 vaccine. TCRdb's copy holds only in-frame clones and misses some; the assay was immunoSEQ multiplex PCR. The sample records fewer than 120,000 clones, 85% to 90% being singletons. The sequencing here drew on peripheral blood, taken 28 days after the second AZD1222 dose. The receptors derive from an adult who received the AZD1222 COVID-19 vaccine. The CDR3 runs from the conserved cysteine through the conserved F or W. D genes are given only for firm matches. Not all rows give a size; the values are once, few, many and, for expanded clones, a class.

>TRBV7-9|NA|NA|TRBJ1-2
CASSLARDRPNYGYTF
TGTGCCAGCAGCTTAGCGCGAGACAGACCGAACTATGGCTACACCTTC
>TRBV2|NA|NA|TRBJ2-3
CASSRLAQTDTQYF
TGTGCCAGCAGCCGGCTAGCTCAGACAGATACGCAGTATTTT
>TRBV5-1|NA|NA|TRBJ2-5
CASSRGINPWSGRLETQYF
TGCGCCAGCAGCCGGGGTATCAACCCTTGGAGCGGTCGGCTAGAGACCCAGTACTTC
>TRBV18|TRBD1|NA|TRBJ1-1
CASSLGQGPYTEAFF
TGTGCCAGCTCACTAGGACAGGGGCCATACACTGAAGCTTTCTTT
>TRBV5-4|TRBD1|NA|TRBJ2-2
CASSSRDRHTGELFF
TGTGCCAGCAGCTCCCGGGACAGGCACACCGGGGAGCTGTTTTTT
>TRBV5-4|NA|once|TRBJ1-1
CASSLEWDENTEAFF
TGTGCCAGCAGCTTGGAGTGGGATGAGAACACTGAAGCTTTCTTT
>TRBV9|NA|NA|TRBJ1-1
CASSVGAGTMNTEAFF
TGTGCCAGCAGCGTAGGGGCAGGGACGATGAACACTGAAGCTTTCTTT
>TRBV12-3/TRBV12-4|NA|few|TRBJ2-5
CASSYQETQYF
TGTGCCAGCAGTTACCAAGAGACCCAGTACTTC
>TRBV6-5|NA|NA|TRBJ2-7
CASRWQGGTYEQYF
TGTGCCAGCAGGTGGCAGGGTGGAACCTACGAGCAGTACTTC
>TRBV11-2|NA|once|TRBJ1-2
CASSLVGDYGYTF
TGTGCCAGCAGCTTAGTGGGGGACTATGGCTACACCTTC
>TRBV27|TRBD1|once|TRBJ1-6
CASSLTGRNSPLHF
TGTGCCAGCAGTTTGACAGGGAGAAATTCACCCCTCCACTTT
>TRBV9|NA|NA|TRBJ2-1
CASSSTQGARQFF
TGTGCCAGCAGCTCCACTCAAGGGGCGCGGCAGTTCTTC
>TRBV6-5|NA|NA|TRBJ1-2
CAGGSYGYTF
TGTGCCGGGGGAAGCTATGGCTACACCTTC
>TRBV9|NA|NA|TRBJ2-7
CASSVVGGQSVYEQYF
TGTGCCAGCAGCGTAGTTGGGGGGCAGAGCGTGTACGAGCAGTACTTC
>TRBV10-3|NA|once|TRBJ2-7
CAISVKDDSYEQYF
TGTGCCATCAGTGTAAAGGACGACTCCTACGAGCAGTACTTC
>TRBV7-3|NA|NA|TRBJ2-1
CASSLQQGTEQFF
TGTGCCAGCAGCTTACAACAGGGAACTGAGCAGTTCTTC
>TRBV28|NA|NA|TRBJ1-6
CASTISSYNSPLHF
TGTGCCAGCACTATAAGCTCCTATAATTCACCCCTCCACTTT
>TRBV27|NA|few|TRBJ2-7
CASSFSPEYEQYF
TGTGCCAGCAGTTTCTCCCCGGAATACGAGCAGTACTTC
>TRBV19|NA|NA|TRBJ1-4
CASSMESVNEKLFF
TGTGCCAGTAGTATGGAGAGCGTTAATGAAAAACTGTTTTTT
>TRBV19|NA|NA|TRBJ2-2
CASSLGQTNTGELFF
TGTGCCAGTAGTTTGGGACAAACGAACACCGGGGAGCTGTTTTTT
>TRBV5-1|NA|once|TRBJ1-1
CASSGGDTPNTEAFF
TGCGCCAGCAGCGGGGGGGACACGCCGAACACTGAAGCTTTCTTT
>TRBV6-6|NA|NA|TRBJ1-1
CASSPGLVTEAFF
TGTGCCAGCAGTCCCGGGTTGGTTACTGAAGCTTTCTTT
>TRBV12-3/TRBV12-4|NA|NA|TRBJ1-1
CASSDQGRTEAFF
TGTGCCAGCAGCGATCAGGGTAGGACTGAAGCTTTCTTT
>TRBV6-5|TRBD1|NA|TRBJ1-3
CASSYSTGVSGNTIYF
TGTGCCAGCAGTTACTCTACAGGGGTTTCTGGAAACACCATATATTTT
>TRBV5-1|NA|NA|TRBJ2-1
CASSLVSTVYNEQFF
TGCGCCAGCAGCTTGGTCTCAACAGTTTACAATGAGCAGTTCTTC
>TRBV27|TRBD1|NA|TRBJ1-5
CASSPDRGLLSNQPQHF
TGTGCCAGCAGTCCGGACAGGGGGTTGTTGAGCAATCAGCCCCAGCATTTT
>TRBV19|TRBD1|NA|TRBJ2-2
CASSSRTGGLANGELFF
TGTGCCAGTTCCTCTAGGACAGGGGGGTTAGCTAACGGGGAGCTGTTTTTT
>TRBV5-1|TRBD1|NA|TRBJ2-1
CASSLGQAYNEQFF
TGCGCCAGCAGCCTGGGACAGGCCTACAATGAGCAGTTCTTC
>TRBV4-1|NA|NA|TRBJ1-1
CASSQGLGGAAENTEAFF
TGCGCCAGCAGCCAAGGGTTAGGGGGGGCGGCGGAAAACACTGAAGCTTTCTTT
>TRBV3-1/TRBV3-2|NA|NA|TRBJ1-1
CASSLELRGNTEAFF
TGTGCCAGCAGCCTCGAACTGAGGGGTAACACTGAAGCTTTCTTT
>TRBV25-1|NA|NA|TRBJ1-6
CASSESGRAINSPLHF
TGTGCCAGCAGTGAATCTGGGAGAGCGATTAATTCACCCCTCCACTTT
>TRBV30|NA|NA|TRBJ2-3
CAWTGADTQYF
TGTGCCTGGACGGGGGCAGATACGCAGTATTTT
>TRBV5-4|TRBD2|NA|TRBJ2-5
CASTRSFGGAGETQYF
TGTGCCAGCACCCGAAGCTTCGGGGGGGCGGGAGAGACCCAGTACTTC
>TRBV5-1|TRBD1|NA|TRBJ2-1
CASSPGQLIYNEQFF
TGCGCCAGCAGCCCGGGACAGCTAATTTACAATGAGCAGTTCTTC
>TRBV7-9|NA|NA|TRBJ2-7
CASSLGRLAEQYF
TGTGCCAGCAGCTTGGGCAGGCTAGCGGAGCAGTACTTC
>TRBV16|NA|NA|TRBJ1-5
CASSHREDTNQPQHF
TGTGCCAGCAGCCACCGGGAAGACACCAATCAGCCCCAGCATTTT
>TRBV6-1|TRBD2|NA|TRBJ2-3
CASSATSGEPTDTQYF
TGTGCCAGCAGTGCAACTAGCGGGGAGCCCACAGATACGCAGTATTTT
>TRBV7-9|NA|NA|TRBJ2-3
CASRSGIVTDTQYF
TGTGCCAGCAGGTCAGGGATAGTCACAGATACGCAGTATTTT
>TRBV11-3|NA|NA|TRBJ2-7
CASSSRRFYEQYF
TGTGCCAGCAGTTCCCGCAGGTTCTACGAGCAGTACTTC
>TRBV5-1|TRBD1|NA|TRBJ1-1
CASSSDRVKGEAFF
TGCGCCAGCAGCTCGGACAGGGTAAAGGGTGAAGCTTTCTTT
>TRBV4-1|TRBD2|NA|TRBJ2-5
CASSQMTSGEETQYF
TGCGCCAGCAGCCAGATGACTAGCGGGGAAGAGACCCAGTACTTC
>TRBV2|NA|NA|TRBJ2-2
CASSEEQGSTGELFF
TGTGCCAGCAGTGAGGAACAGGGCTCGACCGGGGAGCTGTTTTTT
>TRBV3-1/TRBV3-2|NA|NA|TRBJ1-1
CASSPLQLMNTEAFF
TGTGCCAGCAGCCCCTTACAGCTCATGAACACTGAAGCTTTCTTT
>TRBV18|TRBD1|few|TRBJ1-4
CASSPKQGAPANEKLFF
TGTGCCAGCTCACCTAAACAGGGGGCGCCTGCTAATGAAAAACTGTTTTTT
>TRBV30|NA|NA|TRBJ1-1
CAWSAGGVNTEAFF
TGTGCCTGGAGTGCAGGCGGGGTGAACACTGAAGCTTTCTTT
>TRBV3-1/TRBV3-2|NA|NA|TRBJ1-5
CASSHTGANQPQHF
TGTGCCAGCAGCCATACCGGGGCTAATCAGCCCCAGCATTTT
>TRBV7-8|NA|NA|TRBJ2-5
CASSLGPQGGETQYF
TGTGCCAGCAGCTTAGGGCCCCAGGGGGGAGAGACCCAGTACTTC
>TRBV7-9|TRBD2|once|TRBJ2-5
CASRLAGVGTETQYF
TGTGCCAGCAGACTAGCGGGAGTAGGGACGGAGACCCAGTACTTC
>TRBV6-5|NA|NA|TRBJ1-5
CASSLGYNQPQHF
TGTGCCAGCAGTTTAGGGTACAATCAGCCCCAGCATTTT
>TRBV2|NA|NA|TRBJ1-2
CASSEQGHTYGYTF
TGTGCCAGCAGCGAACAGGGACACACATATGGCTACACCTTC
>TRBV30|NA|NA|TRBJ1-5
CAWSPQGGQPQHF
TGTGCCTGGAGTCCACAGGGAGGCCAGCCCCAGCATTTT
>TRBV3-1/TRBV3-2|TRBD2|once|TRBJ2-5
CASSQLLAGEVFQETQYF
TGTGCCAGCAGCCAGTTACTAGCGGGAGAGGTCTTCCAAGAGACCCAGTACTTC
>TRBV6-2/TRBV6-3|NA|NA|TRBJ1-1
CASSWVWGNTEAFF
TGTGCCAGCAGTTGGGTATGGGGTAACACTGAAGCTTTCTTT
>TRBV24-1|TRBD1|once|TRBJ2-7
CATSDCHRGDRVLREQYF
TGTGCCACCAGTGATTGTCATCGAGGGGACAGGGTGCTCCGGGAGCAGTACTTC